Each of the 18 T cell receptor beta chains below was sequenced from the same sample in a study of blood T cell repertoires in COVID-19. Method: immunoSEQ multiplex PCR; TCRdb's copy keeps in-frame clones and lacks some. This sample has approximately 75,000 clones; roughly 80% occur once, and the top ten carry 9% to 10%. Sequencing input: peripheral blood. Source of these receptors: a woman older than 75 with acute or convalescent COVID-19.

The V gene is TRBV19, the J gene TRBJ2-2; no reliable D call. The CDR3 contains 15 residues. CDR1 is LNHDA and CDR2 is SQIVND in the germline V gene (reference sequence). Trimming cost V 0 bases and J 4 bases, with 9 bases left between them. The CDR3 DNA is TGTGCCAGTAGTATAGATCCTCAACTCACCGGGGAGCTGTTTTTT. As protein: CASSIDPQLTGELFF.

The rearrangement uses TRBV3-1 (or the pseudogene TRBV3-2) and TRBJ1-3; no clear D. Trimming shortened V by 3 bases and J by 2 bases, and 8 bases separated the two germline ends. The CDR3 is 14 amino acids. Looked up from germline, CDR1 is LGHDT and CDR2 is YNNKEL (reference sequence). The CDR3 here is CASSQPVPGNTIYF. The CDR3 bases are TGTGCCAGCAGCCAGCCGGTTCCTGGAAACACCATATATTTT.

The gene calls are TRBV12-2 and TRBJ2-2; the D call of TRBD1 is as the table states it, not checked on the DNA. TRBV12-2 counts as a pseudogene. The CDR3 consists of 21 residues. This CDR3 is CASRLAIAGKTGGLNTGELFF. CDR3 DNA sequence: TGTGCAAGTCGCTTAGCTATAGCGGGCAAGACAGGGGGCTTGAACACCGGGGAGCTGTTTTTT.

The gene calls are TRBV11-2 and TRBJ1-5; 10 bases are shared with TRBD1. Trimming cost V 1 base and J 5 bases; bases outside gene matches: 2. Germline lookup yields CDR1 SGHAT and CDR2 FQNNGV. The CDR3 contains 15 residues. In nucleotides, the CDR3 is TGTGCCAGCAGCTTAGGCGGGACAGGGGATCAGCCCCAGCATTTT. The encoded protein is CASSLGGTGDQPQHF.

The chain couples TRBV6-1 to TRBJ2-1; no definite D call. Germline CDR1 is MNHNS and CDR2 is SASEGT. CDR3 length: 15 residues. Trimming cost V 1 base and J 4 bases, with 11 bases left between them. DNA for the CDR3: TGTGCCAGCAGTGAAGTGTGGCCCGAATACAATGAGCAGTTCTTC. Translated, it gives CASSEVWPEYNEQFF.

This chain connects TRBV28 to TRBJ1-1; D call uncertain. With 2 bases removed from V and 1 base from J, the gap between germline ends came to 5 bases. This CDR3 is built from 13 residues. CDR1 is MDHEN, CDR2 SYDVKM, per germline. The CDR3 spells CASSLQENTEAFF. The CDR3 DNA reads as TGTGCCAGCAGTTTACAGGAGAACACTGAAGCTTTCTTT.

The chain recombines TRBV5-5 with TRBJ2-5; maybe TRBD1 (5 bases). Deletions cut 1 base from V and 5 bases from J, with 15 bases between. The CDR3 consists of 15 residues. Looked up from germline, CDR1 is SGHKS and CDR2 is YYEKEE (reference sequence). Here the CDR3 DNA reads TGTGCCAGCAGCTTGATAGGACAAAATGAGGAGACCCAGTACTTC. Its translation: CASSLIGQNEETQYF.

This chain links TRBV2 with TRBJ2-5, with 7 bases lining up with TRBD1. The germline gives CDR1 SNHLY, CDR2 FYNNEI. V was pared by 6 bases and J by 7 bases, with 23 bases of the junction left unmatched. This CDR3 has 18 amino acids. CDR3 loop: CASSQRTGQTRNRWTQYF. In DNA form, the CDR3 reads TGTGCCAGCAGCCAAAGGACAGGACAGACCCGTAATCGGTGGACCCAGTACTTC.

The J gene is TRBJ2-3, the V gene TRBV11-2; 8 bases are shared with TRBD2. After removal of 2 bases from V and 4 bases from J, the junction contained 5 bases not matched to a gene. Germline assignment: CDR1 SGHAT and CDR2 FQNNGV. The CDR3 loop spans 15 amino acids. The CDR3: CASSLSSGVADTQYF. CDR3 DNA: TGTGCCAGCAGCTTAAGTAGCGGGGTTGCAGATACGCAGTATTTT.

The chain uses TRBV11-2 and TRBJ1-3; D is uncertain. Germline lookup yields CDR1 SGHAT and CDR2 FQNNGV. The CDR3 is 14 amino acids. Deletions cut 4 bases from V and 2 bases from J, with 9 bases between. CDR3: CASSSPGTGNTIYF. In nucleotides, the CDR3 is TGTGCCAGCAGCTCCCCAGGTACTGGAAACACCATATATTTT.

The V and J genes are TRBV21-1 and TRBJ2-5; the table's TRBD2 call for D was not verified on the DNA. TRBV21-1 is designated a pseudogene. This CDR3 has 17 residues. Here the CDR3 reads CASSHPGSPGLQETQYF. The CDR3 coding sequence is TGTGCCAGCAGCCACCCGGGGTCGCCGGGTCTCCAAGAGACCCAGTACTTC.

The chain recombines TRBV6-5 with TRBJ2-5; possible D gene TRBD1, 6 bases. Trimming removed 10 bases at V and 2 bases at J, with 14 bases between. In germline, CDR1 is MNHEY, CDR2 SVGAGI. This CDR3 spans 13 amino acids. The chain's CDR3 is CAIDRDIQETQYF. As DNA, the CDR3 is TGTGCCATCGACCGGGACATACAAGAGACCCAGTACTTC.

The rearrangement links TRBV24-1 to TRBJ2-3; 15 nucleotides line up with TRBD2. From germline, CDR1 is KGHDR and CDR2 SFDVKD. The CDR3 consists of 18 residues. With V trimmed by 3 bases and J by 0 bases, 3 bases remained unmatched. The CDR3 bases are TGTGCCACCAGTGATAGGGGACTAGCGGGGGGAAGCACAGATACGCAGTATTTT. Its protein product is CATSDRGLAGGSTDTQYF.

CDR3 residues: CASSPRGPDTQYF. As DNA, the CDR3 is TGTGCCAGCAGCCCGCGGGGGCCAGATACGCAGTATTTT. The chain is built from TRBV7-9 and TRBJ2-3, with D possibly matching TRBD2 (7 bases). The CDR3 is 13 amino acids. CDR1 and CDR2 (germline): SEHNR, FQNEAQ (reference sequence). V lost 5 bases and J 4 bases, leaving 10 bases between the germline ends.

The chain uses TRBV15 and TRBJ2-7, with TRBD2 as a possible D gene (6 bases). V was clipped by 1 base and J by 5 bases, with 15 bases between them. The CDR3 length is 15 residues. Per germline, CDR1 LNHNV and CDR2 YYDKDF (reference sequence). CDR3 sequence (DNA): TGTGCCACCAGCAGAGCGCCCCGGGGGTCGCACGAGCAGTACTTC. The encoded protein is CATSRAPRGSHEQYF.

CDR3 in DNA: TGTGCCAGCAGCTATCCGGGGGGTAACTCCTACGAGCAGTACTTC. Translation: CASSYPGGNSYEQYF. The rearrangement uses TRBV6-5 and TRBJ2-7; 7 bases fit TRBD2. The CDR3 has 15 residues. Germline values: CDR1 MNHEY, CDR2 SVGAGI. V lost 6 bases, J lost 0 bases, and 8 bases stayed unmatched.

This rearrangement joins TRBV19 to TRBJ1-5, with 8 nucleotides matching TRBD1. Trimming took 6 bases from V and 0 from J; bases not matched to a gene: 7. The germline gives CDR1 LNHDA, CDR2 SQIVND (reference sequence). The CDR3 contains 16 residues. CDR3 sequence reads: CASRLQGGFSNQPQHF. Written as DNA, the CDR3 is TGTGCCAGTAGGTTACAGGGGGGCTTTAGCAATCAGCCCCAGCATTTT.

For the CDR3, the DNA is TGTGCCAGCAGCTCAGGGACAGGGGCTCGCGAGCAGTACTTC. The encoded protein is CASSSGTGAREQYF. This chain links TRBV5-4 with TRBJ2-7, with TRBD1 identical over 10 bases. CDR1 SGHNT and CDR2 YYREEE come from the germline V gene (reference sequence). V gave up 3 bases and J gave up 6 bases; unmatched junction bases: 6. The CDR3 totals 14 residues.